This TCR beta chain was captured by sequencing in a study of T cells in Graves' hyperthyroidism and ophthalmopathy. Regarding the study as a whole: Most thyroid clonotypes with frequency above 0.001 were detected in blood.

The table lists this clonotype with a few counts. No antigen is known for it. V gave up 0 bases and J gave up 3 bases, with 11 bases separating them. The V gene's germline CDR1 is MNHEY and CDR2 SVGAGI. The CDR3 totals 16 residues. TCR beta CDR3 regions were amplified from RNA transcripts. The HTBI primer set served for first-round RT-PCR of the TCR CDR3. TCRdb passed the multiplex PCR reads through MiXCR, listing each CDR3 protein once. The table shows about 360,000 distinct CDR3 sequences, with 13% occurring only once. Sequencing was carried out using blood. This TCR was sampled from a woman under 30 with Graves' hyperthyroidism. The chain links TRBV6-5 to TRBJ1-4; no clear D gene. This chain's CDR3 is CASSYSQDAANEKLFF. The CDR3 coding sequence is TGTGCCAGCAGTTACTCCCAAGACGCGGCTAATGAAAAACTGTTTTTT.